Below are 26 T cell receptor beta chains sequenced from a single sample in a study of glioma-infiltrating T cells after dendritic cell vaccination. The sample's time point: after dendritic cell vaccination, including at tumor progression/relapse. Sequencing used immunoSEQ multiplex PCR; TCRdb keeps in-frame clones, though not all of them. The sample has roughly 100,000 clones, about 90% seen once. The sequencing used blood, collected after dendritic cell vaccination. These receptors all come from a human donor with glioblastoma.

Remarks on this clone: In the same sample, other DNA sequences code for this CDR3. This chain joins TRBV4-2 and TRBJ1-6; D gene ambiguous. CDR1 and CDR2 (germline): LGHNA, YNFKEQ. The CDR3 totals 15 residues. V lost 0 bases to trimming and J lost 7 bases, with 10 bases between them. The CDR3 DNA sequence: TGTGCCAGCAGCCAAGAGACTGCACCCAATTCACCCCTCCACTTT. Its translation is CASSQETAPNSPLHF.

The chain uses TRBV30 and TRBJ2-5; 10 bases agree with TRBD2. Germline trimming cut 3 bases from V and 4 bases from J; bases unmatched to any gene: 11. Germline V gives CDR1 GTSNPN, CDR2 SVGIG (reference sequence). This CDR3 is built from 16 residues. This CDR3 reads CAWRKRASGSRETQYF. The DNA of the CDR3 is TGTGCCTGGAGGAAGCGGGCTAGCGGGAGCCGAGAGACCCAGTACTTC.

The gene calls are TRBV18 and TRBJ1-4; 7 bases are shared with TRBD1. Germline V gene data show CDR1 as KGHSH and CDR2 as LQKENI. V gave up 3 bases and J gave up 7 bases; unmatched junction bases: 5. CDR3 length: 14 residues. The CDR3 reads CASSPEGAAEKLFF. For the CDR3, the DNA is TGTGCCAGCTCACCTGAGGGGGCTGCTGAAAAACTGTTTTTT.

The rearrangement links TRBV2 to TRBJ1-5; TRBD1 matches 10 bases. This CDR3 contains 14 residues. CDR1 and CDR2 from the germline V gene are SNHLY and FYNNEI. V gave up 6 bases and J gave up 5 bases; unmatched junction bases: 4. Here the CDR3 reads CASSWDRGDQPQHF. The CDR3 nucleotides are TGTGCCAGCAGCTGGGACAGGGGTGATCAGCCCCAGCATTTT.

The J gene is TRBJ2-3, the V gene TRBV6-5, with 10 bases fitting TRBD2. V shed 6 bases, J shed 3 bases, and the junction held 6 bases outside the gene matches. This CDR3 spans 15 amino acids. CDR1 is MNHEY, CDR2 SVGAGI, per germline. The chain's CDR3 is CASRLEREGTDTQYF. The CDR3 DNA reads TGTGCCAGCAGGCTGGAGCGGGAGGGAACAGATACGCAGTATTTT.

The chain carries TRBV29-1 and TRBJ2-3; D is unresolved. The V gene's germline CDR1 is SQVTM and CDR2 ANQGSEA. V lost 4 bases and J lost 6, with 11 bases in between. This CDR3 spans 12 amino acids. CDR3: CSVVRPPDTQYF. CDR3 sequence (DNA): TGCAGCGTTGTTCGTCCCCCGGATACGCAGTATTTT.

V is TRBV2 and J is TRBJ1-2; weak D call: TRBD1 (5 bases). V was trimmed by 4 bases and J by 0 bases, leaving 6 bases between them. The CDR3 consists of 13 residues. Germline loops: CDR1 SNHLY, CDR2 FYNNEI. This chain's CDR3 is CASSGQPNYGYTF. CDR3 DNA sequence: TGTGCCAGCAGTGGACAGCCTAACTATGGCTACACCTTC.

The table lists this clone with a few counts. V usage is TRBV5-5 and J usage is TRBJ2-3; TRBD2 agrees at 15 bases. The CDR3 consists of 16 residues. Germline V gene sequence: CDR1 SGHKS, CDR2 YYEKEE (reference sequence). Unmatched junction bases numbered 6, after V lost 4 bases and J lost 6 bases. CDR3 sequence: CASSPGTSGRLDTQYF. In DNA, the CDR3 is TGTGCCAGCAGCCCGGGGACTAGCGGGAGGCTCGATACGCAGTATTTT.

The table lists this clone with a count of one. The V call is TRBV6-1, the J call TRBJ1-6; 9 bases line up with TRBD1. CDR1 and CDR2 (germline): MNHNS, SASEGT. The CDR3 loop spans 15 amino acids. Unmatched junction bases numbered 8, after V lost 9 bases and J lost 5 bases. The CDR3: CASVRDRVDNSPLHF. The CDR3 DNA is TGTGCCAGTGTCCGGGACAGGGTAGATAATTCACCCCTCCACTTT.

The chain has TRBV5-1 and TRBJ1-5, with D perhaps TRBD1 (6 bases). The CDR3 sequence is 13 residues long. Trimming left V 5 bases short and J 7 bases short, with 13 bases between. From germline, CDR1 is SGHRS and CDR2 YFSETQ. This chain's CDR3 is CASSPQGQQPQHF. CDR3 sequence (DNA): TGCGCCAGCAGTCCTCAGGGGCAGCAGCCCCAGCATTTT.

With regard to this clone: At one end, the junction sequence differs from germline, possibly due to a read error. This chain connects TRBV7-7 to TRBJ2-1; no clear D. CDR1 is SSHAT and CDR2 is FNYEAQ in the germline V gene (reference sequence). The CDR3 has 13 residues. CDR3 DNA sequence: TGTGCTAGCAGCCCCAGTCCCCTCGATGAGCAGTTCTTC. It translates to CASSPSPLDEQFF.

The chain recombines TRBV10-1 with TRBJ2-3; TRBD1 agrees at 7 bases. This CDR3 contains 15 residues. Germline CDR1 is WNHNN and CDR2 is SYGVQD (reference sequence). V shed 6 bases, J shed 2 bases, and the junction held 8 bases outside the gene matches. The CDR3 is CASSERTGTTDTQYF. CDR3 sequence (DNA): TGCGCCAGCAGCGAAAGGACAGGAACCACAGATACGCAGTATTTT.

Only a few counts were recorded for this clone. The chain has TRBV7-9 and TRBJ2-7, with 9 bases that match TRBD1. Trimming removed 5 bases from V and 2 bases from J; junction bases left unmatched: 13. The CDR3 contains 17 residues. Per the germline V gene, CDR1 is SEHNR and CDR2 is FQNEAQ (reference sequence). CDR3 bases: TGTGCCAGCAGCACCCTAACCGGGACAGGGACCACCTACGAGCAGTACTTC. This encodes CASSTLTGTGTTYEQYF.

The rearrangement joins TRBV6-6 to TRBJ2-2; 9 nucleotides line up with TRBD2. The CDR3 contains 15 residues. V was pared by 8 bases and J by 5 bases, with 9 bases of the junction left unmatched. CDR1 is MNHNY, CDR2 SVGAGI, per germline (reference sequence). CDR3 bases: TGTGCCAGCGGGGGGACCAGCGGGGGGACCGGGGAGCTGTTTTTT. This codes for CASGGTSGGTGELFF.

The rearrangement joins TRBV27 to TRBJ2-3; TRBD2 matches at 7 bases. The V gene's germline CDR1 is MNHEY and CDR2 SMNVEV (reference sequence). J lost 0 bases, V lost 0 bases, and 9 bases had no gene match. The CDR3 consists of 18 residues. This CDR3 reads CASSLSISGLPSTDTQYF. The CDR3, as DNA: TGTGCCAGCAGTTTATCCATCTCGGGACTACCTAGCACAGATACGCAGTATTTT.

The genes are TRBV6-6 and TRBJ1-1; possible D gene TRBD1, 6 bases. V lost 10 bases and J 4 bases, leaving 16 bases between the germline ends. Germline V CDR1 and CDR2: MNHNY, SVGAGI (reference sequence). The length of the CDR3 is 13 residues. CDR3 coding DNA: TGTGCCACCCTTGGGGGGGGCGGCACTGAAGCTTTCTTT. Its protein product is CATLGGGGTEAFF.

The rearrangement uses TRBV5-4 and TRBJ2-7; 7 positions match TRBD1. CDR1 and CDR2 from the germline V gene are SGHNT and YYREEE (reference sequence). This CDR3 region has 16 residues. Trimming removed 2 bases from V and 5 bases from J; junction bases left unmatched: 13. The CDR3 DNA follows: TGTGCCAGCAGCTTAGCCGGGACAGTAATAAGCGACGAGCAGTACTTC. It translates to CASSLAGTVISDEQYF.

The chain links TRBV5-1 to TRBJ2-7; a possible D gene is TRBD2 (6 bases). This CDR3 is built from 16 residues. Germline assignment: CDR1 SGHRS and CDR2 YFSETQ. V shed 3 bases and J shed 0 bases, with 16 bases lying between them. CDR3 DNA: TGCGCCAGCAGCTCCTGGGAGGCGGGATCCTCCTACGAGCAGTACTTC. It is translated as CASSSWEAGSSYEQYF.

V usage is TRBV27 and J usage is TRBJ2-7; 10 bases fit TRBD1. The CDR3 spans 15 residues. Germline CDR1 MNHEY, CDR2 SMNVEV (reference sequence). V lost 2 bases and J lost 4; bases outside the gene matches: 5. The CDR3 nucleotides read TGTGCCAGCAGTTTAGCGACAGGGGGCTGGTACGAGCAGTACTTC. It is translated as CASSLATGGWYEQYF.

A few counts support this clone. CDR3 sequence: CASSPSLRGGGYEQYF. The CDR3 DNA reads as TGTGCCAGCAGTCCCTCGCTGCGGGGGGGTGGCTACGAGCAGTACTTC. The chain has TRBV27 and TRBJ2-7; 9 bases line up with TRBD2. Germline V lookup: CDR1 MNHEY, CDR2 SMNVEV (reference sequence). Unmatched junction bases numbered 11, after V lost 5 bases and J lost 3 bases. This CDR3 comprises 16 residues.

The chain is built from TRBV27 and TRBJ2-1, with D possibly being TRBD1 (6 bases). With 10 bases removed from V and 3 bases from J, the gap between germline ends came to 16 bases. This CDR3 region has 14 residues. CDR1 MNHEY and CDR2 SMNVEV come from the germline V gene (reference sequence). The CDR3 DNA is TGTGCCATCAGGGACACCCTTAACTACAATGAGCAGTTCTTC. Residues: CAIRDTLNYNEQFF.

The CDR3 is CASSETGENGYTF. The CDR3 bases are TGTGCCAGCAGTGAGACAGGGGAGAATGGCTACACCTTC. This sequence joins TRBV6-1 and TRBJ1-2, with 8 bases fitting TRBD1. The CDR3 sequence is 13 residues long. The germline gives CDR1 MNHNS, CDR2 SASEGT. Losses at the gene ends were 3 bases for V and 6 bases for J; bases not matched to a gene: 3.

The chain joins TRBV4-1 to TRBJ2-5; no clear D. In germline, CDR1 is MGHRA, CDR2 YSYEKL. Deletions cut 0 bases from V and 4 bases from J, with 9 bases between. The CDR3 sequence is 14 residues long. The CDR3 spells CASSQDRVGETQYF. The DNA of the CDR3 is TGCGCCAGCAGCCAAGATCGGGTAGGAGAGACCCAGTACTTC.

This chain uses TRBV30 with TRBJ2-2, with TRBD1 matching over 7 bases. Germline-derived CDR1 and CDR2 are GTSNPN and SVGIG (reference sequence). V trimming: 6 bases; J trimming: 6 bases; junction bases outside the gene matches: 10. This CDR3 is built from 14 residues. CDR3 region: CACLRQGSPGELFF. CDR3 DNA: TGTGCCTGTTTAAGACAGGGATCCCCCGGGGAGCTGTTTTTT.

The DNA of the CDR3 is TGTGCCAGCAGTGAAATGGACAGCCTAACCTACGAGCAGTACTTC. Protein sequence: CASSEMDSLTYEQYF. This rearrangement joins TRBV6-1 to TRBJ2-7, with D maybe TRBD1 (6 bases). V lost 2 bases to trimming and J lost 2 bases, with 13 bases between them. Germline assignment: CDR1 MNHNS and CDR2 SASEGT. This CDR3 is 15 amino acids long.

This chain uses TRBV2 with TRBJ1-2; D is possibly TRBD1 (6 bases). The CDR3 is 15 residues long. Deletions cut 6 bases from V and 4 bases from J, with 18 bases between. The germline CDR1 and CDR2 sequences are SNHLY and FYNNEI. Written as DNA, the CDR3 is TGTGCCAGCAGCCAAAGGGGGACGGACGCCTATGGCTACACCTTC. It is translated as CASSQRGTDAYGYTF. Full variable domain (rest looked up from reference TRBV2 and TRBJ1-2): EPEVTQTPSHQVTQMGQEVILRCVPISNHLYFYWYRQILGQKVEFLVSFYNNEISEKSEIFDDQFSVERPDGSNFTLKIRSTKLEDSAMYFCASSQRGTDAYGYTFGSGTRLTVV.